This T cell receptor (beta chain) was recorded in a study of T cell clonotyping in hematopoietic cell transplantation. Study-wide results and limits: Higher Inverse Simpson Index values in graft donor and pretransplant recipient predicted broader posttransplant TCR diversity.

Indicated time point: recipient sample about 28 days before transplant, after cytoreduction. On this clone itself: Its antigen is not identified.

The CDR3 has 14 residues. The ends were cut back, 3 bases at V and 2 bases at J, with 8 bases in the middle. Germline V gene sequence: CDR1 SGHTA, CDR2 FQGNSA. Libraries were prepared by immunoSEQ multiplex PCR; TCRdb keeps only in-frame clonotypes and omits some of them. The profile shows some 36,000 clones, 90% to 95% of them singletons. This specimen was peripheral blood mononuclear cells, taken before stem cell transplant. This chain joins TRBV7-2 and TRBJ1-5; TRBD1 is a possible D gene (5 bases). This TCR came from a man aged 35 to 55 with chronic myeloid leukemia. Some clones in this sample may be carry-over from other donors' samples. CDR3 loop: CASSFLGRNQPQHF. The CDR3 nucleotides read TGTGCCAGCAGCTTCTTGGGACGCAATCAGCCCCAGCATTTT.